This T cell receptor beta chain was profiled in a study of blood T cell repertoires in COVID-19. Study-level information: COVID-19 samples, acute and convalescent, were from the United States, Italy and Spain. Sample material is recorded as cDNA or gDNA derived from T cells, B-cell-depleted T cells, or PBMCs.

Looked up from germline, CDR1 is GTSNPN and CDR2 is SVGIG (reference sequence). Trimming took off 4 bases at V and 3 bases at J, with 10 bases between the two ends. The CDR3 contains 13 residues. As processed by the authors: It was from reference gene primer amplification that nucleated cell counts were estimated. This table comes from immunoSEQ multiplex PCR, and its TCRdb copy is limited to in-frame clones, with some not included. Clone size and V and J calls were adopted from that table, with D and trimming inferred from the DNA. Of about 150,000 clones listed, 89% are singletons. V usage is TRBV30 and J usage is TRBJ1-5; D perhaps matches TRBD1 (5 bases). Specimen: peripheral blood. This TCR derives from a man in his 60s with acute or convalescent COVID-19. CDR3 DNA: TGTGCCTGGACCGAACAGGTCAATCAGCCCCAGCATTTT. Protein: CAWTEQVNQPQHF.